This T cell receptor beta chain was obtained from a study of blood T cell repertoires in COVID-19. The overall study: Researchers got acute and convalescent COVID-19 samples from the United States, Italy and Spain. Sample material is recorded as cDNA or gDNA derived from T cells, B-cell-depleted T cells, or PBMCs.

Study processing details: Researchers report that nucleated cell counts were estimated from reference gene primer amplification. Clones were sequenced by immunoSEQ multiplex PCR, and TCRdb holds only the in-frame ones, with some missing. V, J and clone size reflect that table, while D and trimming were determined from the DNA. The table shows 160,000 or so clones, with around 80% occurring only once. Trimming took 6 bases from V and 1 from J, leaving 10 bases between them. Germline-derived CDR1 and CDR2 are MNHEY and SVGAGI. The CDR3 contains 13 residues. V gene TRBV6-5 combines with J gene TRBJ2-7, with D perhaps TRBD1 (5 bases). The specimen was peripheral blood. This TCR was recovered from a man aged 60 to 69 with active or convalescent COVID-19. The CDR3 loop reads CASSRTISYEQYF. The CDR3 region has the DNA TGTGCCAGCAGCAGGACAATTTCCTACGAGCAGTACTTC.